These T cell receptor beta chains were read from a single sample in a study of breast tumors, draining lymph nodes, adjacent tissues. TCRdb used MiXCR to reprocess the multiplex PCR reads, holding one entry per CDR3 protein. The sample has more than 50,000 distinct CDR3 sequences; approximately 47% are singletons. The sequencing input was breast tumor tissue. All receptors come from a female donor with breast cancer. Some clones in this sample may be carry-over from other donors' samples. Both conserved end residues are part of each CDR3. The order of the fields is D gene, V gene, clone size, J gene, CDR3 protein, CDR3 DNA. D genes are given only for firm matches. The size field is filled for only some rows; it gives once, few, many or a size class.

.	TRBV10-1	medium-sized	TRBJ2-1	CASSEGWDNEQFF	TGCGCCAGCAGTGAGGGTTGGGACAATGAGCAGTTCTTC
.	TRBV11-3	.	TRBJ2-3	CASSLEPTDTQYF	TGTGCCAGCAGCTTAGAGCCCACAGATACGCAGTATTTT
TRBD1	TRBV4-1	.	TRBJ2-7	CASSHGPDRVSYEQYF	TGCGCCAGCAGCCACGGTCCAGACAGGGTTTCCTACGAGCAGTACTTC
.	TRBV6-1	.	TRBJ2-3	CASSDAYGITDTQYF	TGTGCCAGCAGTGATGCATACGGTATCACAGATACGCAGTATTTT
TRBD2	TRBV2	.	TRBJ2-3	CASRIASGSATDTQYF	TGTGCCAGCAGGATAGCTAGCGGGAGTGCGACAGATACGCAGTATTTT
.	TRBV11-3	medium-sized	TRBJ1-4	CASSPDRTATNEKLFF	TGTGCCAGCAGCCCTGACAGGACCGCAACTAATGAAAAACTGTTTTTT
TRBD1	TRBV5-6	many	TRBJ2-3	CASSWDRGTDTQYF	TGTGCCAGCAGCTGGGACAGGGGCACAGATACGCAGTATTTT
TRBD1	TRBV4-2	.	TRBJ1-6	CASSPGTGTYLHF	TGTGCCAGCAGCCCAGGGACAGGGACTTACCTCCACTTT
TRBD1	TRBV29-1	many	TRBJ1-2	CSVGDRGGFYGYTF	TGCAGCGTTGGGGACAGGGGAGGCTTCTATGGCTACACCTTC
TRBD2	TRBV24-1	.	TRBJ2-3	CATSPAAGTSGTDTQYF	TGTGCCACCAGCCCTGCGGCGGGGACTAGCGGAACAGATACGCAGTATTTT
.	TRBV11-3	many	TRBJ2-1	CASSLENSASWFF	TGTGCCAGCAGCTTAGAAAACAGCGCCTCTTGGTTCTTC
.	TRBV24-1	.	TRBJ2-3	CATSASLDYADTQYF	TGTGCCACCAGTGCTAGTTTGGACTATGCAGATACGCAGTATTTT
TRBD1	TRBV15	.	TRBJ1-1	CATSGTGGNTEAFF	TGTGCCACCAGCGGGACAGGGGGGAACACTGAAGCTTTCTTT
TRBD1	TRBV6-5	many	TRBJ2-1	CASKARTGGENNEQFF	TGTGCCAGCAAGGCAAGGACAGGGGGTGAAAACAATGAGCAGTTCTTC
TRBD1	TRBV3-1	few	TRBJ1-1	CASSQSGGQKAFF	TGTGCCAGCAGCCAATCAGGGGGCCAAAAAGCTTTCTTT
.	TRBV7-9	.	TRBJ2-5	CASSSLDGETQYF	TGTGCCAGCAGCTCCCTGGACGGGGAGACCCAGTACTTC
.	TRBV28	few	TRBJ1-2	CASSPGLNYGYTF	TGTGCCAGCAGTCCAGGGTTGAACTATGGCTACACCTTC
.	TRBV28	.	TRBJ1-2	CASSFVPSPTGDYGYTF	TGTGCCAGCAGTTTTGTCCCGAGCCCGACGGGGGACTATGGCTACACCTTC
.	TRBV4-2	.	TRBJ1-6	CASSHDGTGPNPPLHF	TGTGCCAGCAGCCACGATGGTACAGGACCCAATCCACCCCTCCACTTT
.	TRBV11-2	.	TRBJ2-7	CASSSIGGADSYEQYF	TGTGCCAGCAGCTCCATCGGCGGGGCGGACTCCTACGAGCAGTACTTC
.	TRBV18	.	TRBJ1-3	CASSRPLGVKDTIYF	TGTGCCAGCTCACGACCATTAGGGGTAAAGGACACCATATATTTT
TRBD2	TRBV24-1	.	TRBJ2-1	CATSDFLLAGGSGEQFF	TGTGCCACCAGTGATTTTCTTCTAGCGGGGGGGTCTGGGGAGCAGTTCTTC
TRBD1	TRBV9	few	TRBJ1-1	CASSPRTGALNTEAFF	TGTGCCAGCAGCCCTCGGACAGGGGCGCTGAACACTGAAGCTTTCTTT
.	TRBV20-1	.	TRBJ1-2	CSATGFAGANYGYTF	TGCAGTGCTACTGGGTTTGCCGGAGCTAACTATGGTTACACCTTC
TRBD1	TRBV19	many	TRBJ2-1	CASSQRDRGLDEQFF	TGTGCCAGTAGTCAACGGGACAGGGGGCTCGATGAGCAGTTCTTC
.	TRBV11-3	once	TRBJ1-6	CASVQGGKNSPLHF	TGTGCCAGCGTCCAAGGCGGGAAGAATTCACCCCTCCACTTT
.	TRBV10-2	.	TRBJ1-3	CASSSEGQCVGNTIYF	TGCGCCAGCAGTTCAGAGGGGCAATGTGTGGGAAACACCATATATTTT
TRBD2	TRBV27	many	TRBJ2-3	CASSTRLAGGTDTQYF	TGTGCCAGCAGTACCAGACTAGCGGGAGGGACAGATACGCAGTATTTT
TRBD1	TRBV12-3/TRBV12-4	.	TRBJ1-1	CASRTRGRSGQPAFPEAFF	TGTGCCAGCAGGACTCGGGGGAGATCGGGACAGCCTGCCTTCCCTGAAGCTTTCTTT
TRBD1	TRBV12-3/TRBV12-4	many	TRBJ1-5	CASSLGGQDLYSNQPQHF	TGTGCCAGCAGTTTAGGGGGACAGGATTTATATAGCAATCAGCCCCAGCATTTT
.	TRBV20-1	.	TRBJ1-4	CSARLGRGNAKLFF	TGCAGTGCTAGATTGGGACGGGGCAATGCAAAACTGTTTTTT